What follows are 13 T cell receptor beta chains derived from one specimen sequenced in a study of cytomegalovirus exposure and HLA in healthy donors. Data came from immunoSEQ multiplex PCR; TCRdb stores just in-frame clones and leaves some out. The sample holds some 140,000 clones, 80% to 90% seen once. Sequencing was carried out using PBMCs. Receptors were obtained from a man younger than 35 in good health and CMV-seronegative.

V gene TRBV27 combines with J gene TRBJ2-3; 7 nucleotides agree with TRBD1. This CDR3 has 17 amino acids. CDR1 and CDR2 from the germline V gene are MNHEY and SMNVEV (reference sequence). With 4 bases clipped from V and 2 bases from J, the junction kept 12 bases outside the gene matches. CDR3 DNA sequence: TGTGCCAGCAGTTCCCCCACCGACAGGGACGACACAGATACGCAGTATTTT. Translating gives CASSSPTDRDDTDTQYF.

The chain is built from TRBV6-5 and TRBJ2-1; TRBD1 matches 10 bases. With V trimmed by 4 bases and J by 7 bases, 1 base remained unmatched. This CDR3 is built from 13 residues. Germline V gives CDR1 MNHEY, CDR2 SVGAGI. The CDR3 bases are TGTGCCAGCAGTTCGGACAGGGGGAATGAGCAGTTCTTC. Amino acid sequence: CASSSDRGNEQFF.

This clone was seen only a few times. This chain uses TRBV7-8 with TRBJ2-5, with TRBD2 matching over 10 bases. The CDR3 has 14 residues. Germline V gives CDR1 SGHVS, CDR2 FQNEAQ. After removal of 5 bases from V and 9 bases from J, the junction contained 9 bases not matched to a gene. The CDR3 sequence is CASSGTSGTGAQYF. The CDR3 region has the DNA TGTGCCAGCAGCGGCACTAGCGGGACGGGGGCCCAGTACTTC.

This chain links TRBV15 with TRBJ2-2; D gene uncertain. V lost 5 bases, J lost 6 bases, and 4 bases lay in between. This CDR3 region has 11 residues. CDR1 is LNHNV and CDR2 is YYDKDF in the germline V gene (reference sequence). CDR3 in DNA: TGTGCCACCAGCGCGGCCGGGGAGCTGTTTTTT. Amino acid sequence: CATSAAGELFF.

The rearrangement joins TRBV7-2 to TRBJ1-6; 10 positions agree with TRBD1. The CDR3 totals 17 residues. Looked up from germline, CDR1 is SGHTA and CDR2 is FQGNSA. Trimming at V came to 0 bases and at J to 9 bases, leaving 8 bases not matched to a gene. The CDR3: CASSLAFGTGVSSPLHF. The CDR3 bases are TGTGCCAGCAGCTTAGCGTTCGGGACAGGGGTTAGTTCACCCCTCCACTTT. Using reference TRBV7-2 and TRBJ1-6 for the parts outside the CDR3, the full variable domain is GAGVSQSPSNKVTEKGKDVELRCDPISGHTALYWYRQSLGQGLEFLIYFQGNSAPDKSGLPSDRFSAERTGGSVSTLTIQRTQQEDSAVYLCASSLAFGTGVSSPLHFGNGTRLTVT.

A single count supports this clone. V is TRBV7-9 and J is TRBJ2-5; TRBD2 matches 15 bases. The CDR3 totals 18 residues. From germline, CDR1 is SEHNR and CDR2 FQNEAQ (reference sequence). The V segment lost 6 bases and the J segment 4 bases; nucleotides outside the gene matches: 12. DNA for the CDR3: TGTGCCAGCAGACCCGGACTAGCGGGGGGGCCTTGGGTAGAGACCCAGTACTTC. Residues: CASRPGLAGGPWVETQYF.

This clone turned up a few times. The V gene is TRBV7-2, the J gene TRBJ2-4; a possible D gene is TRBD2 (5 bases). CDR3 length: 16 residues. V lost 2 bases, J lost 8 bases, and 19 bases lay in between. CDR1 and CDR2 (germline): SGHTA, FQGNSA. This CDR3 reads CASSLSAVQTMDIQYF. In DNA, the CDR3 is TGTGCCAGCAGCTTATCAGCGGTACAAACCATGGACATTCAGTACTTC.

The chain links TRBV19 to TRBJ1-1; TRBD1 might be the D (5 bases). CDR1 is LNHDA and CDR2 is SQIVND in the germline V gene (reference sequence). Trimming stripped 7 bases from V and 1 base from J, with 13 bases between. The length of the CDR3 is 14 residues. The CDR3 spells CASTLFRGNTEAFF. The CDR3 region has the DNA TGTGCCAGTACCCTCTTTAGGGGGAACACTGAAGCTTTCTTT.

This chain links TRBV6-5 with TRBJ2-5; possible D gene TRBD1, 5 bases. The germline CDR1 and CDR2 sequences are MNHEY and SVGAGI. The CDR3 has 14 residues. Trimming pared 5 bases from V and 4 bases from J, leaving 14 bases between. CDR3 sequence: CASSPIGVAETQYF. CDR3 coding DNA: TGTGCCAGCAGTCCAATAGGGGTAGCAGAGACCCAGTACTTC.

Written as DNA, the CDR3 is TGTGCCAGCAGCCAAGAGTGGGGGGGAGCGAACACCGGGGAGCTGTTTTTT. It is translated as CASSQEWGGANTGELFF. This chain joins TRBV4-2 and TRBJ2-2, with 7 bases identical to TRBD2. Germline V gene data show CDR1 as LGHNA and CDR2 as YNFKEQ. CDR3 length equals 17 residues. J was trimmed by 0 bases and V by 0 bases; bases with no gene match: 4.

This chain uses TRBV7-9 with TRBJ2-7; D remains unclear. Between the trimmed V and J ends, which lost 5 bases and 2 bases, there was a span of 16 bases. CDR1 and CDR2 (germline): SEHNR, FQNEAQ (reference sequence). The CDR3 totals 15 residues. As DNA, the CDR3 is TGTGCCAGCAGCCCCACCCCACCCTACGCCTACGAGCAGTACTTC. This translates into CASSPTPPYAYEQYF.

The rearrangement joins TRBV6-5 to TRBJ1-2; D is undetermined. The CDR3 is 15 residues long. Germline CDR1 reads MNHEY; CDR2 reads SVGAGI. Deletions cut 0 bases from V and 6 bases from J, with 14 bases between. The CDR3 protein is CASSYSEQHTHGYTF. The CDR3 coding sequence is TGTGCCAGCAGTTACTCGGAACAGCACACCCATGGCTACACCTTC.

The genes are TRBV29-1 and TRBJ2-2, with D hard to call. The CDR3 runs to 15 residues. Germline CDR1 reads SQVTM; CDR2 reads ANQGSEA. Trimming took 0 bases from V and 4 from J, leaving 12 bases between them. In DNA form, the CDR3 reads TGCAGCGTTGAAGATCTGGGCAGTTCCACCGGGGAGCTGTTTTTT. It specifies CSVEDLGSSTGELFF.